This T cell receptor (beta chain) was profiled in a study of OX40 agonist ivuxolimab in advanced cancers. With regard to the full study: Ivuxolimab was a fully human IgG2 agonistic monoclonal antibody targeting the costimulatory receptor OX40 (CD134). Intravenous ivuxolimab was administered to patients every 2 weeks at six dose levels: 0.01, 0.1, 0.3, 1.5, 3 and 10 mg/kg. Among the 52 dose-escalation patients, roughly 20 had hepatocellular carcinoma, roughly 15 melanoma, 9 renal cell carcinoma and 9 head and neck cancer. A male proportion of about 79% and a mean age of about 60 years, ranging from about 20 to 80, were recorded for the dose-escalation cohort. Prior anti-PD-1, anti-PD-L1 or anti-CTLA-4 therapy was permitted, and checkpoint inhibitors had been received by under 50% of dose-escalation patients. Three dose-escalation patients achieved partial responses, one with hepatocellular carcinoma and two with cutaneous melanoma. Peripheral TCRbeta sequencing aimed to test whether ivuxolimab altered TCR sequence diversity and caused clonal T-cell expansion. The monotherapy dose-escalation portion (N ≈ 50 patients) of the phase I ivuxolimab trial is reported in the paper.

The CDR3, cysteine through phenylalanine, is 15 amino acids long. Only the CDR3 portion is preserved as DNA: 45 bases, with reading frame beginning at the first base. Relative to germline, V is 5 bases shorter and J is 2 bases shorter, with 12 bases between their ends. The germline V gene provides CDR1 MNHEY and CDR2 SVGAGI. The paper's findings and limits, for the study overall: In the 0.1-3.0 mg/kg groups, partial responders were among the patients with the lowest normalized peripheral clonal expansion, particularly in CD8+ T cells. At doses of 0.1 to 3.0 mg/kg, clonal expansion of both CD4+ and CD8+ T cells in blood was seen between baseline and week 6. Low levels of normalized T-cell clonal expansion were also seen in some nonresponding patients. After ivuxolimab, CD8+ T cells had more expanded clones than CD4+ T cells on average. The antigen specificity of the clonally expanded peripheral T cells was not determined.

For sequencing of the TCRbeta CDR3 region, genomic DNA was extracted from the sorted cells. The immunoSEQ Assay was used to sequence the TCRbeta CDR3 regions. TCRdb limited this immuneACCESS table to in-frame rearrangements with V and J called. A share of clones is missing; checked studies link under half to unresolved V genes, and the rest is unexplained. This sample has 30,000 to 40,000 clones in its table, and roughly 80% of those were observed once. The top ten clones comprise about 22% of the sample. Only a few counts were recorded for this clone. Its antigen has not been determined. Base quality data are lacking; no much larger clone is found one base away. Patients with autoimmune disease history or receiving systemic immunosuppression were excluded from the trial. Peripheral blood for TCR sequencing was collected from all dose cohorts at baseline, on cycle 4 day 1, and on cycle 7 day 1. Samples were obtained from an open-label, multicenter, first-in-human phase I dose-escalation trial of ivuxolimab. Adults with locally advanced or metastatic melanoma, renal cell carcinoma, hepatocellular carcinoma or head and neck squamous cell carcinoma were enrolled in the trial. Before TCR sequencing, CD4+ T cells and CD8+ T cells were sorted from peripheral blood as separate populations.

This material consisted of CD4+ or CD8+ T cells sorted from blood, taken in a trial of the OX40 agonist ivuxolimab. This receptor was taken from an adult with an advanced solid tumor such as melanoma, head and neck, liver or kidney cancer. The V and J genes are TRBV6-5 and TRBJ2-2, with the D gene tentatively TRBD1 or TRBD2, based on 5 matching bases in each. The CDR3 reads as follows: CASSAGTYNTGELFF. The nucleotides read TGTGCCAGCAGTGCCGGGACCTATAACACCGGGGAGCTGTTTTTT.